This T cell receptor (beta chain) was recorded in a study of cytomegalovirus exposure and HLA in healthy donors. Study findings and constraints: Cytomegalovirus association was assigned to more than 150 TCR beta chains. Productive status was seen about 87% or about 30% of the time for most TCR beta V segments in an earlier analysis. Later work found most CMV-associated TCR beta chains apparently HLA-restricted.

The sample holds a few counts of this clone. No antigen is known for it. The PCR had 60 Vbeta and 13 Jbeta primers. Method: immunoSEQ multiplex PCR; TCRdb's copy keeps in-frame clones and lacks some. The sample yields 200,000 to 250,000 clones, approximately 88% seen once. V lost 7 bases to trimming and J lost 5 bases; unmatched junction nucleotides: 10. The CDR3 totals 14 residues. CDR1 and CDR2 (germline): MNHNS, SASEGT. The sequencing input was PBMCs. This TCR came from a boy between 2 and 10 years old in good health and CMV-seronegative. The J gene is TRBJ1-1, the V gene TRBV6-1; 7 positions match TRBD1. The CDR3 DNA reads TGTGCCAGCACCACAGGGGTTGAAGCGACTGAAGCTTTCTTT. It is translated as CASTTGVEATEAFF.